A single sample gave rise to the 19 T cell receptor beta chains below, sequenced in a study of cytomegalovirus exposure and HLA in healthy donors. Only in-frame clones appear in the TCRdb table, and some are missing; sequencing was by immunoSEQ multiplex PCR. The sample comprises 250,000 to 400,000 clones, roughly 90% of which are singletons, and roughly 0.88% rests with the top ten. Sequencing was done on a sample of PBMCs. The receptors come from a man aged 25 to 45 in good health and CMV-seronegative.

This rearrangement joins TRBV25-1 to TRBJ2-7; possible D gene TRBD2, 6 bases. Between the trimmed V and J ends, which lost 4 bases and 4 bases, there was a span of 14 bases. The V gene's germline CDR1 is MGHDK and CDR2 SYGVNS. The CDR3 loop spans 14 amino acids. The CDR3 reads CASSVAGHGYEQYF. CDR3 sequence (DNA): TGTGCCAGCAGTGTGGCGGGGCATGGGTACGAGCAGTACTTC.

The chain links TRBV14 to TRBJ2-1; 8 nucleotides align to TRBD2. The CDR3 loop spans 15 amino acids. The trim removed 4 bases at V and 4 bases at J, leaving 6 bases unmatched. In germline, CDR1 is SGHDN, CDR2 FVKESK. Written as DNA, the CDR3 is TGTGCCAGCAGCCTGCGGGGGGCCCCATACAATGAGCAGTTCTTC. This gives the protein CASSLRGAPYNEQFF.

V and J are TRBV27 and TRBJ2-5; 8 nucleotides agree with TRBD1. The germline gives CDR1 MNHEY, CDR2 SMNVEV (reference sequence). With V trimmed by 4 bases and J by 2 bases, 9 bases remained unmatched. This CDR3 contains 16 residues. The CDR3: CASSSGQVGLQETQYF. The CDR3 DNA reads as TGTGCCAGCAGTTCGGGACAGGTCGGACTACAAGAGACCCAGTACTTC.

This rearrangement joins TRBV27 to TRBJ1-5; TRBD1 aligns across 7 bases. V was pared by 4 bases and J by 5 bases, with 8 bases of the junction left unmatched. This CDR3 comprises 15 residues. Germline CDR1 reads MNHEY; CDR2 reads SMNVEV (reference sequence). The CDR3 region is CASSSGPRGDQPQHF. CDR3 nucleotide sequence: TGTGCCAGCAGTTCCGGGCCCAGGGGGGATCAGCCCCAGCATTTT.

The V and J genes are TRBV11-3 and TRBJ2-1, with D tentatively TRBD1 (5 bases). V was clipped by 4 bases and J by 0 bases, with 13 bases between them. CDR3 size: 16 residues. Germline V lookup: CDR1 SGHNT, CDR2 YENEEA. This CDR3 is CASSSRSQGSYNEQFF. The CDR3 DNA reads TGTGCCAGCAGCTCCCGGTCCCAGGGCTCCTACAATGAGCAGTTCTTC.

The rearrangement joins TRBV11-2 to TRBJ2-5; weak D call: TRBD1 (6 bases). Germline V gives CDR1 SGHAT, CDR2 FQNNGV. The V end was cut by 1 base, the J end by 5 bases, with 8 bases between. CDR3 length: 13 residues. CDR3 sequence: CASSLVGGETQYF. The CDR3 nucleotides are TGTGCCAGCAGCTTAGTAGGGGGTGAGACCCAGTACTTC.

The rearrangement joins TRBV5-1 to TRBJ2-1, with D possibly TRBD1 on 6 matching bases. The CDR3 is made up of 19 amino acids. V lost 3 bases and J lost 4, with 26 bases in between. The V gene's germline CDR1 is SGHRS and CDR2 YFSETQ. CDR3 residues: CASSYPIARQESPYNEQFF. CDR3 nucleotides: TGCGCCAGCAGCTACCCCATAGCCAGACAGGAAAGCCCTTACAATGAGCAGTTCTTC.

This clone was picked up a small number of times. The rearrangement joins TRBV10-3 to TRBJ2-1; the match to TRBD2 covers 10 bases. Germline V gene data show CDR1 as ENHRY and CDR2 as SYGVKD. The CDR3 is 14 amino acids. After removal of 3 bases from V and 8 bases from J, the junction contained 4 bases not matched to a gene. CDR3 nucleotides: TGTGCCATCAGTGAACTAGCGGGGTTCGATGAGCAGTTCTTC. This sequence encodes CAISELAGFDEQFF.

The rearrangement links TRBV10-3 to TRBJ1-5; a weak D match, TRBD1 (6 bases). Germline assignment: CDR1 ENHRY and CDR2 SYGVKD. The germline V and J ends were trimmed by 10 bases and 4 bases, with 14 bases remaining between them. This CDR3 has 13 residues. The DNA of the CDR3 is TGTGCCACCAAACAGGGTTCGAATCAGCCCCAGCATTTT. Its protein product is CATKQGSNQPQHF.

The chain employs TRBV19 and TRBJ1-5, with 7 bases matching TRBD1. The CDR3 contains 15 residues. J lost 7 bases, V lost 3 bases, and 9 bases had no gene match. Germline CDR1 is LNHDA and CDR2 is SQIVND (reference sequence). The CDR3 DNA reads as TGTGCCAGTAGTATGAGGTCAGGGGGAGGCCAGCCCCAGCATTTT. It is translated as CASSMRSGGGQPQHF.

The chain carries TRBV27 and TRBJ2-5; possible D gene TRBD1, 6 bases. The end of the DNA fits TRBJ2-7 better, so the J call may be wrong. Germline CDR1 reads MNHEY; CDR2 reads SMNVEV (reference sequence). CDR3 length equals 15 residues. CDR3 DNA: TGTGCCAGCAGTTTGTTATCAGGGGCACAGAACGAGCAGTACTTC. Translating it yields CASSLLSGAQNEQYF.

This clone was detected a few times. The gene calls are TRBV7-2 and TRBJ1-1; no reliable D call. Trimming removed 8 bases at V and 8 bases at J, with 12 bases between. The CDR3 consists of 11 residues. CDR1 and CDR2 from the germline V gene are SGHTA and FQGNSA. The CDR3 DNA reads TGTGCCAGCCGGCGGGGTTCCGAAGCTTTCTTT. The encoded protein is CASRRGSEAFF.

The chain combines TRBV27 with TRBJ2-7; tentatively, D is TRBD2 (6 bases). The CDR3 runs 15 residues. Germline assignment: CDR1 MNHEY and CDR2 SMNVEV (reference sequence). V was shortened by 0 bases and J by 1 base, with 10 bases between the two germline ends. The CDR3 sequence is CASSLSGGISYEQYF. The DNA for the CDR3 is TGTGCCAGCAGTTTATCGGGAGGTATATCCTACGAGCAGTACTTC.

V and J are TRBV25-1 and TRBJ2-2; a possible D gene is TRBD2 (6 bases). Germline V lookup: CDR1 MGHDK, CDR2 SYGVNS. Between the trimmed V and J ends, which lost 5 bases and 1 base, there was a span of 20 bases. The CDR3 totals 18 residues. CDR3 amino acids: CASSRNFGGIQNTGELFF. The DNA of the CDR3 is TGTGCCAGCAGTCGAAATTTCGGAGGGATTCAGAACACCGGGGAGCTGTTTTTT. Full variable domain (rest looked up from reference TRBV25-1 and TRBJ2-2): EADIYQTPRYLVIGTGKKITLECSQTMGHDKMYWYQQDPGMELHLIHYSYGVNSTEKGDLSSESTVSRIRTEHFPLTLESARPSHTSQYLCASSRNFGGIQNTGELFFGEGSRLTVL.

The chain carries TRBV4-3 and TRBJ2-1, with 10 bases aligning to TRBD2. The germline V gene encodes CDR1 LGHNA and CDR2 YSLEER. This CDR3 has 15 amino acids. Germline trimming cut 5 bases from V and 3 bases from J; bases unmatched to any gene: 4. Here the CDR3 reads CASSSLAGDYNEQFF. The CDR3 bases are TGCGCCAGCAGCTCTCTAGCGGGGGACTACAATGAGCAGTTCTTC.

This clone was seen a single time. V is TRBV4-1 and J is TRBJ2-1, with TRBD2 matching over 12 bases. Losses at the gene ends were 1 base for V and 3 bases for J; bases not matched to a gene: 4. Per germline, CDR1 MGHRA and CDR2 YSYEKL. CDR3 length: 17 residues. CDR3 DNA sequence: TGCGCCAGCAGCCAAGGAACTAGCGGGGGGTACTACAATGAGCAGTTCTTC. It is translated as CASSQGTSGGYYNEQFF.

The chain carries TRBV10-3 and TRBJ1-6, with D maybe TRBD1 (5 bases). The germline V gene encodes CDR1 ENHRY and CDR2 SYGVKD. CDR3 length: 17 residues. With 0 bases removed from V and 3 bases from J, the gap between germline ends came to 12 bases. The CDR3 sequence is CAISESGGVFYNSPLHF. DNA for the CDR3: TGTGCCATCAGTGAGTCGGGAGGGGTTTTCTATAATTCACCCCTCCACTTT.

The V call is TRBV5-6, the J call TRBJ1-2; TRBD1 matches 7 bases. Germline V gene sequence: CDR1 SGHDT, CDR2 YYEEEE. CDR3 size: 14 residues. Trimming cost V 4 bases and J 6 bases; bases outside gene matches: 9. The CDR3 protein is CASSVEGGANGYTF. In nucleotides, the CDR3 is TGTGCCAGCAGCGTAGAAGGGGGCGCGAATGGCTACACCTTC.

The chain carries TRBV7-9 and TRBJ2-3; the match to TRBD2 covers 10 bases. Germline CDR1 and CDR2: SEHNR and FQNEAQ (reference sequence). This CDR3 spans 16 amino acids. The trim removed 5 bases at V and 2 bases at J, leaving 7 bases unmatched. CDR3 sequence: CASSQKAGGPTDTQYF. CDR3 nucleotide sequence: TGTGCCAGCAGCCAAAAAGCGGGGGGGCCCACAGATACGCAGTATTTT.